This TCR beta chain was profiled in a study of blood T cell repertoires in COVID-19. Germline values: CDR1 SNHLY, CDR2 FYNNEI. V gave up 5 bases and J gave up 7 bases, with 9 bases separating them. The CDR3 extends over 13 amino acids. Method: immunoSEQ multiplex PCR; TCRdb's copy keeps in-frame clones and lacks some. The sample lists about 200,000 clones, around nine tenths seen once, with approximately 6.2% in the top ten. The sequenced material came from peripheral blood. The chain combines TRBV2 with TRBJ1-6; no definite D call. The receptor was isolated from a man in his fifties or sixties who had recovered from COVID-19. CDR3 nucleotides: TGTGCCAGCAGTCAATCTATAAATTCACCCCTCCACTTT. It specifies CASSQSINSPLHF.